What follows are 14 T cell receptor beta chains derived from one specimen sequenced in a study of OX40 agonist ivuxolimab in advanced cancers. This table comes from immunoSEQ multiplex PCR, and its TCRdb copy is limited to in-frame clones, with some not included. The profile shows more than 25,000 clones, around 90% of them singletons. The sequencing here drew on CD4+ or CD8+ T cells sorted from blood, taken in a trial of the OX40 agonist ivuxolimab. Receptor source: an adult with an advanced solid tumor such as melanoma, head and neck, liver or kidney cancer.

The chain joins TRBV7-9 to TRBJ2-7, with 8 bases that match TRBD1. This CDR3 is built from 12 residues. Germline lookup yields CDR1 SEHNR and CDR2 FQNEAQ (reference sequence). Losses at the gene ends were 7 bases for V and 3 bases for J; bases not matched to a gene: 2. This CDR3 reads CASKDRDYEQYF. The DNA of the CDR3 is TGTGCCAGCAAGGACAGGGACTACGAGCAGTACTTC.

The chain links TRBV11-3 to TRBJ2-7, with TRBD2 matching over 9 bases. V lost 3 bases, J lost 3 bases, and 6 bases stayed unmatched. Germline V gene data show CDR1 as SGHNT and CDR2 as YENEEA. CDR3 size: 15 residues. CDR3 bases: TGTGCCAGCAGCTTTATAGCGGGAGTCTACTACGAGCAGTACTTC. Amino acids: CASSFIAGVYYEQYF.

The chain joins TRBV28 to TRBJ2-7, with unresolved D. CDR1 is MDHEN and CDR2 is SYDVKM in the germline V gene. Trimming removed 3 bases at V and 0 bases at J, with 15 bases between. The CDR3 contains 16 residues. CDR3 in DNA: TGTGCCAGCAGTTTTGGAGAAGAGATAAGCTCCTACGAGCAGTACTTC. It codes for CASSFGEEISSYEQYF.

V usage is TRBV19 and J usage is TRBJ2-1; no definite D call. V was clipped by 6 bases and J by 0 bases, with 12 bases between them. The CDR3 contains 15 residues. Germline V gene data show CDR1 as LNHDA and CDR2 as SQIVND (reference sequence). The CDR3 is CASRVGTGSYNEQFF. The CDR3 bases are TGTGCCAGTAGAGTGGGAACCGGCTCCTACAATGAGCAGTTCTTC.

The rearrangement links TRBV7-9 to TRBJ1-3, with D unresolved. The CDR3 loop spans 15 amino acids. Germline CDR1 is SEHNR and CDR2 is FQNEAQ (reference sequence). V was shortened by 5 bases and J by 0 bases, with 11 bases between the two germline ends. This CDR3 reads CASSHTTISGNTIYF. Written as DNA, the CDR3 is TGTGCCAGCAGCCACACAACGATCTCTGGAAACACCATATATTTT. Based on the CDR3 plus reference TRBV7-9 and TRBJ1-3, the full variable domain is DTGVSQNPRHKITKRGQNVTFRCDPISEHNRLYWYRQTLGQGPEFLTYFQNEAQLEKSRLLSDRFSAERPKGSFSTLEIQRTEQGDSAMYLCASSHTTISGNTIYFGEGSWLTVV.

CDR3 protein: CASSLSRTEAFF. DNA for the CDR3: TGTGCCAGCAGCTTGTCGCGGACTGAAGCTTTCTTT. The chain is built from TRBV5-8 and TRBJ1-1; no firm D call. V lost 1 base, J lost 5 bases, and 6 bases lay in between. The germline V gene has CDR1 SGHTS and CDR2 YDEGEE. The CDR3 extends over 12 amino acids. Together with reference TRBV5-8 and TRBJ1-1, the CDR3 gives the full variable domain: EAGVTQSPTHLIKTRGQQATLRCSPISGHTSVYWYQQALGLGLQFLLWYDEGEERNRGNFPPRFSGRQFPNYSSELNVNALELEDSALYLCASSLSRTEAFFGQGTRLTVV.

The chain combines TRBV5-1 with TRBJ2-3, with D perhaps assigned TRBD1 or TRBD2 (6 bases each). Germline CDR1 and CDR2: SGHRS and YFSETQ. The CDR3 totals 16 residues. V was pared by 0 bases and J by 4 bases, with 15 bases between. As DNA, the CDR3 is TGCGCCAGCAGCTTGGCCGGGGGCAACAAGGCAGATACGCAGTATTTT. Translated: CASSLAGGNKADTQYF.

The rearrangement uses TRBV7-9 and TRBJ2-3; 10 bases map to TRBD2. The CDR3 sequence is 15 residues long. Trimming removed 4 bases from V and 3 bases from J; junction bases left unmatched: 4. CDR1 is SEHNR, CDR2 FQNEAQ, per germline (reference sequence). DNA of the CDR3: TGTGCCAGCAGCTCTAGCGGGAGTCTGACAGATACGCAGTATTTT. As protein: CASSSSGSLTDTQYF.

V usage is TRBV18 and J usage is TRBJ1-1, with D perhaps TRBD1 (5 bases). There are 18 residues in the CDR3. Per the germline V gene, CDR1 is KGHSH and CDR2 is LQKENI. The V gene lost 1 base and the J gene lost 0 bases, with 18 bases spanning the gap. This CDR3 reads CASSPRALGTGMNTEAFF. CDR3 DNA: TGTGCCAGCTCACCACGGGCCCTAGGGACGGGAATGAACACTGAAGCTTTCTTT.

The sample holds one count of this clone. The J gene is TRBJ2-2, the V gene TRBV7-9, with a possible D match to TRBD2 (7 bases). The CDR3 contains 15 residues. From germline, CDR1 is SEHNR and CDR2 FQNEAQ (reference sequence). V lost 3 bases to trimming and J lost 4 bases, with 12 bases between them. CDR3 bases: TGTGCCAGCAGCTTTCTGGCGGGGGCCACCGGGGAGCTGTTTTTT. Encoded protein: CASSFLAGATGELFF. Full variable domain (outside the CDR3, taken from reference TRBV7-9 and TRBJ2-2): DTGVSQNPRHKITKRGQNVTFRCDPISEHNRLYWYRQTLGQGPEFLTYFQNEAQLEKSRLLSDRFSAERPKGSFSTLEIQRTEQGDSAMYLCASSFLAGATGELFFGEGSRLTVL.

As for this clone: Other DNA sequences in the sample encode the same CDR3. The genes are TRBV6-1 and TRBJ1-2, with TRBD1 matching 9 bases. V lost 4 bases to trimming and J lost 0 bases; unmatched junction nucleotides: 3. Per germline, CDR1 MNHNS and CDR2 SASEGT. CDR3 length: 15 residues. CDR3 residues: CASSVGQGPNYGYTF. The CDR3 coding sequence is TGTGCCAGCAGTGTGGGACAGGGACCTAACTATGGCTACACCTTC.

This clone was counted a single time. J is TRBJ2-7 and V is TRBV7-2; tentatively, D is TRBD1 or TRBD2 (5 bases each). The length of the CDR3 is 14 residues. V lost 5 bases and J 3 bases, leaving 14 bases between the germline ends. The V gene's germline CDR1 is SGHTA and CDR2 FQGNSA. CDR3 region: CASSPGTIGYEQYF. CDR3 bases: TGTGCCAGCAGCCCAGGGACGATCGGCTACGAGCAGTACTTC.

The V and J genes are TRBV7-7 and TRBJ2-7; 8 bases align to TRBD2. The CDR3 length is 13 residues. The germline V gene has CDR1 SSHAT and CDR2 FNYEAQ (reference sequence). Losses at the gene ends were 0 bases for V and 6 bases for J; bases not matched to a gene: 1. CDR3 nucleotide sequence: TGTGCCAGCAGCTTAGCGCGGGGGGCCGAGCAGTACTTC. It codes for CASSLARGAEQYF.

This clone was seen once. This chain connects TRBV19 to TRBJ2-7, with a weak D call TRBD2 (6 bases). CDR3 length: 13 residues. Per the germline V gene, CDR1 is LNHDA and CDR2 is SQIVND (reference sequence). V was clipped by 6 bases and J by 4 bases, with 13 bases between them. DNA of the CDR3: TGTGCCAGTAGCCCGACCGGGACTTACGAGCAGTACTTC. It is translated as CASSPTGTYEQYF.